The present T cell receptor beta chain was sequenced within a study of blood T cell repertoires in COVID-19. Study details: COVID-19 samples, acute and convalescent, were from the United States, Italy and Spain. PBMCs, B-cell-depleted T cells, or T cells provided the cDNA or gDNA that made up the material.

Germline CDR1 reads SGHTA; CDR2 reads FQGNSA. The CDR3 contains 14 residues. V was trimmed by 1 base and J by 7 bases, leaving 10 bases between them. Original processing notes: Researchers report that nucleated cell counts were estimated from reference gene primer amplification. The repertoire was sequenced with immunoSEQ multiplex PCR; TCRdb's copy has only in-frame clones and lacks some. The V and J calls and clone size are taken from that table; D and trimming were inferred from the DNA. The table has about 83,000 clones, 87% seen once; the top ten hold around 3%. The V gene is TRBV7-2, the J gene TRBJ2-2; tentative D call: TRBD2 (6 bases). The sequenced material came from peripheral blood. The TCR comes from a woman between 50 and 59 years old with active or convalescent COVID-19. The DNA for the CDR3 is TGTGCCAGCAGCTTAGTTCTGGGAGGCGGGGAGCTGTTTTTT. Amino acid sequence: CASSLVLGGGELFF.